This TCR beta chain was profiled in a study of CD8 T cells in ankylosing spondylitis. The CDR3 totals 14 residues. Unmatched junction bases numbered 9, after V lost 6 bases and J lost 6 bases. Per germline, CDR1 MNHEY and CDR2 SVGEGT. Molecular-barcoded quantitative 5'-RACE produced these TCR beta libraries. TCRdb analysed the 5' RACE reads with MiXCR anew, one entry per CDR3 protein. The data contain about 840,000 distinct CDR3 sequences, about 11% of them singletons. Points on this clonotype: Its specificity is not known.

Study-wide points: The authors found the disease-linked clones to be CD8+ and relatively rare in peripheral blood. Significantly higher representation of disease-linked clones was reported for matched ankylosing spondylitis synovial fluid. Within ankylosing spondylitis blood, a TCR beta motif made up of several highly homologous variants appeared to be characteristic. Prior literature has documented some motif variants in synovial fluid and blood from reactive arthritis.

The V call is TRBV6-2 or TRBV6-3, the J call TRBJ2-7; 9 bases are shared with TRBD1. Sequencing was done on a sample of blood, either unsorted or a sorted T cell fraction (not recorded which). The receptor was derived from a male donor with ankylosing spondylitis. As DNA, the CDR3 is TGTGCCAGCAGCGGGACAGGGATGTTTGGCGAGCAGTACTTC. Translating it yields CASSGTGMFGEQYF.